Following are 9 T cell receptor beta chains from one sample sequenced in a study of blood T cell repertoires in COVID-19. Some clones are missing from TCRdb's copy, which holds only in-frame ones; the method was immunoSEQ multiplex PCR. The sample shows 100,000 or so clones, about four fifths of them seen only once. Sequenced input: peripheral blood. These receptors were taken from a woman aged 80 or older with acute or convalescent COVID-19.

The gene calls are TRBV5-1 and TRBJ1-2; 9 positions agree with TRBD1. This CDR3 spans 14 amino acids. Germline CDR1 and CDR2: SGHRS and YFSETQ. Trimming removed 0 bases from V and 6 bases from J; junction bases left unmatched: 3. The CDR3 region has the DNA TGCGCCAGCAGCTTGGACAGGGGGCTCGATGGCTACACCTTC. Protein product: CASSLDRGLDGYTF.

CDR3 residues: CASSPVGTSGYEQYF. The CDR3 DNA is TGTGCCAGCTCACCTGTCGGGACTAGCGGCTACGAGCAGTACTTC. The chain recombines TRBV18 with TRBJ2-7; 11 nucleotides agree with TRBD2. CDR1 is KGHSH and CDR2 is LQKENI in the germline V gene. V shed 3 bases and J 3 bases; nucleotides not matched to a gene: 4. The CDR3 totals 15 residues.

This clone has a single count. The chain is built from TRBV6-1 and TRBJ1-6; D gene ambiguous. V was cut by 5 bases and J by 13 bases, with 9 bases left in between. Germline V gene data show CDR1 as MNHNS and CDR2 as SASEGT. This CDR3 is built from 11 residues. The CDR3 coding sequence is TGTGCCAGCAGTCGCGCGGGGCCCCTCCACTTT. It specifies CASSRAGPLHF.

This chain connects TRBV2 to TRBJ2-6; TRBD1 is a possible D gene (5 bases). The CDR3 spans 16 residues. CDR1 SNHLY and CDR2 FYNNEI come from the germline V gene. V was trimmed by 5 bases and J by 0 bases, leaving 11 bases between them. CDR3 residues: CASSNLRDSGANVLTF. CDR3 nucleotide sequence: TGTGCCAGCAGTAACCTCAGGGACTCTGGGGCCAACGTCCTGACTTTC.

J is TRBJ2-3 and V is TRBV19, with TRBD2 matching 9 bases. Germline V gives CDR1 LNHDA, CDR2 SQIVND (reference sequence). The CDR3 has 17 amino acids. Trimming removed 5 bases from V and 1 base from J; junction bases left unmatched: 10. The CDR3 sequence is CASSASGIGSGTDTQYF. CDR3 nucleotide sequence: TGTGCCAGTAGTGCTAGCGGGATAGGTTCGGGCACAGATACGCAGTATTTT.

CDR3 DNA: TGTGCCAGCAGCTTGAAGGGCGGGGGCGACAATCAGCCCCAGCATTTT. Protein product: CASSLKGGGDNQPQHF. This sequence joins TRBV5-6 and TRBJ1-5; a possible D gene is TRBD1 (6 bases). Germline-derived CDR1 and CDR2 are SGHDT and YYEEEE. V lost 1 base and J 3 bases, leaving 14 bases between the germline ends. CDR3 length: 16 residues.

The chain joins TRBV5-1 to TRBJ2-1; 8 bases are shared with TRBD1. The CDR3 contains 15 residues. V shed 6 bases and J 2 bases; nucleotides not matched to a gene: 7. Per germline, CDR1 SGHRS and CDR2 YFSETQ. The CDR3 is CASTPGQDTYNEQFF. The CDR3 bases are TGCGCCAGCACCCCGGGACAGGATACCTACAATGAGCAGTTCTTC.

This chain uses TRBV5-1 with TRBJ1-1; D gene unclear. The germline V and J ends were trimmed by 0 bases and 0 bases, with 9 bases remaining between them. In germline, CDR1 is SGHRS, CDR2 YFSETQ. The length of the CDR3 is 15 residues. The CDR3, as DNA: TGCGCCAGCAGCTTGGACAGCTCATTGAACACTGAAGCTTTCTTT. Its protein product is CASSLDSSLNTEAFF.

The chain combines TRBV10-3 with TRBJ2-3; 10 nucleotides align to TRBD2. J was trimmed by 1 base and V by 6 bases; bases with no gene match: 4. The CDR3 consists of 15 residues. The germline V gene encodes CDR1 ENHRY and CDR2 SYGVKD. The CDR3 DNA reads TGTGCCATCAGGGGGACTAGCGCCCGCACAGATACGCAGTATTTT. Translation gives CAIRGTSARTDTQYF.